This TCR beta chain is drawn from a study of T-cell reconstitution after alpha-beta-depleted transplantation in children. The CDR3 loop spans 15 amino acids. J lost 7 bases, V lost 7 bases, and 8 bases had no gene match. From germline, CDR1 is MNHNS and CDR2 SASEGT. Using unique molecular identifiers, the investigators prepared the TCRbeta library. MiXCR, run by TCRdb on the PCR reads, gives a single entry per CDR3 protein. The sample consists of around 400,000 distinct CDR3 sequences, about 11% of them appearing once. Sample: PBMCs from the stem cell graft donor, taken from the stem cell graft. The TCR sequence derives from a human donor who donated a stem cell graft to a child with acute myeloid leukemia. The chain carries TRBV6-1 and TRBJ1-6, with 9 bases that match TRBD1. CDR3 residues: CASKWLTGGNSPLHF. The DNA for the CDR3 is TGTGCCAGCAAATGGCTGACAGGGGGAAATTCACCCCTCCACTTT.